A selection of T cell receptor beta chains follows, all from one sample in a study of blood T cell repertoires in COVID-19. Profiled with immunoSEQ multiplex PCR; TCRdb holds only in-frame clones, not every one. The repertoire holds around 380,000 clones, with roughly 86% as singletons. The sequencing input was peripheral blood. These receptors originate from a human donor with acute or convalescent COVID-19. The donor label of this sample is uncertain. CDR3s include the opening cysteine and the closing phenylalanine or tryptophan.

V gene | CDR3 protein
TRBV6-6 | CATHKQGNGKLFF
TRBV7-9 | CASNSEDRDADTQYF
TRBV9 | CASSVATIAGGTDTQYF
TRBV5-1 | CASSLTGESPLHF
TRBV3-1/TRBV3-2 | CASSQDRRGQLYGYTF
TRBV6-1 | CASSEENYRDSIYEQYF
TRBV24-1 | CATSDWSASGANTGELFF
TRBV12-3/TRBV12-4 | CASCSLNTEAFF
TRBV28 | CASSLLGGRDNEQFF
TRBV2 | CASSLFGTGLDNEQFF
TRBV12-3/TRBV12-4 | CASSFGGLAQHF